The source of this T cell receptor (beta chain) is a study of metastatic and nonmetastatic thyroid tumors. Across the whole study: Peripheral blood and tumor or nodule samples from malignant and benign thyroid patients were compared.

Per the original data handling: In papillary thyroid cancer, a distant-metastasis classifier was built using CDR3 differences across clinicopathological groups. TCRdb re-processed the PCR reads through MiXCR. The V and J calls and clone size come from TCRdb's table, not from the authors' own analysis. The sample consists of 7,000 or so clones, 15% to 20% of them appearing once. This CDR3 has 14 amino acids. CDR1 and CDR2 from the germline V gene are MDHEN and SYDVKM. V was shortened by 2 bases and J by 6 bases, with 13 bases between the two germline ends. The study's findings and limits: According to reports, the diversity of TCR beta was significantly higher in malignant thyroid tumors than in benign nodules, and this held in both blood and tumor samples.

This clone was seen a few times. The antigen is unknown. Patients underwent thyroid surgery, and none had received any treatment before it. This clonotype originated in a male donor with papillary thyroid cancer or a benign thyroid nodule (not recorded which). Some clones in this sample may be carry-over from other donors' samples. The sequenced sample consisted of adjacent normal tissue. The chain employs TRBV28 and TRBJ1-2; D uncertain. The CDR3 spells CASSLLSRGDGYTF. CDR3 DNA: TGTGCCAGCAGTTTACTATCCCGTGGGGATGGCTACACCTTC.